Below, 9 T cell receptor beta chains from the same sample are listed, as sequenced in a study of cytomegalovirus exposure and HLA in healthy donors. Amplification used 60 Vbeta primers and 13 Jbeta primers. The protocol was immunoSEQ multiplex PCR, while the TCRdb copy is restricted to in-frame clones and leaves out a portion. The sample shows approximately 130,000 clones, roughly 72% of them seen only once. Sequencing input: PBMCs. Receptors were obtained from a woman aged 45-60 years in good health and CMV-seronegative.

This rearrangement joins TRBV9 to TRBJ2-5, with 10 positions matching TRBD1. This CDR3 region has 15 residues. Unmatched junction bases numbered 7, after V lost 3 bases and J lost 5 bases. Germline V lookup: CDR1 SGDLS, CDR2 YYNGEE. The CDR3 sequence is CASSAFGTGVETQYF. The CDR3, as DNA: TGTGCCAGCAGCGCATTCGGGACAGGGGTGGAGACCCAGTACTTC.

The J gene is TRBJ2-1, the V gene TRBV27; D possibly corresponds to TRBD2 (5 bases). Germline V gene lookup returns CDR1 MNHEY and CDR2 SMNVEV (reference sequence). V was pared by 2 bases and J by 8 bases, with 13 bases between. The CDR3 is 14 amino acids. The CDR3 spells CASSLIVRGHEQFF. CDR3 DNA sequence: TGTGCCAGCAGTTTAATTGTCCGAGGGCATGAGCAGTTCTTC.

CDR3 DNA: TGTGCCAGCAGCCCTGTGGACTTTCAAGGGACTGAAGCTTTCTTT. As protein: CASSPVDFQGTEAFF. The gene calls are TRBV5-8 and TRBJ1-1, with D hard to call. V was cut by 4 bases and J by 5 bases, with 18 bases left in between. CDR1 is SGHTS and CDR2 is YDEGEE in the germline V gene. The CDR3 consists of 15 residues.

The CDR3 is CASNLQRIRETQYF. CDR3 coding DNA: TGTGCCAGCAACCTTCAGCGGATTCGGGAGACCCAGTACTTC. J is TRBJ2-5 and V is TRBV27; a possible D gene is TRBD2 (5 bases). V was trimmed by 7 bases and J by 5 bases, leaving 17 bases between them. Germline CDR1 MNHEY, CDR2 SMNVEV (reference sequence). The CDR3 extends over 14 amino acids.

The rearrangement joins TRBV7-2 to TRBJ1-1; D unclear. Germline assignment: CDR1 SGHTA and CDR2 FQGNSA. V was cut by 5 bases and J by 0 bases, with 10 bases left in between. The CDR3 totals 14 residues. The CDR3 nucleotides read TGTGCCAGCAGCCCGGCGGCGGTGAACACTGAAGCTTTCTTT. Residues: CASSPAAVNTEAFF.

J is TRBJ2-7 and V is TRBV5-4; 7 positions match TRBD2. V shed 4 bases, J shed 2 bases, and the junction held 6 bases outside the gene matches. The germline CDR1 and CDR2 sequences are SGHNT and YYREEE (reference sequence). The CDR3 is 14 amino acids. CDR3 loop: CASSVPREPYEQYF. In DNA, the CDR3 is TGTGCCAGCAGCGTTCCGCGGGAGCCCTACGAGCAGTACTTC.

The chain employs TRBV14 and TRBJ1-5; 9 bases agree with TRBD1. CDR1 and CDR2 from the germline V gene are SGHDN and FVKESK. CDR3 length: 13 residues. V gave up 4 bases and J gave up 9 bases; unmatched junction bases: 4. CDR3 in amino acids: CASSRDRDSPQHF. CDR3 coding DNA: TGTGCCAGCAGCCGGGACAGGGATTCGCCCCAGCATTTT.

This clone was observed a handful of times. The rearrangement joins TRBV7-3 to TRBJ2-2, with D perhaps TRBD2 (6 bases). The CDR3 sequence is 17 residues long. Germline V gene data show CDR1 as SGHTA and CDR2 as FQGTGA. The V gene lost 1 base and the J gene lost 2 bases, with 14 bases spanning the gap. The CDR3 spells CASSLSVSGVNTGELFF. For the CDR3, the DNA is TGTGCCAGCAGCTTAAGTGTTTCGGGAGTAAACACCGGGGAGCTGTTTTTT.

This clone was counted only a few times. This sequence joins TRBV6-1 and TRBJ2-7; 14 bases line up with TRBD2. Per the germline V gene, CDR1 is MNHNS and CDR2 is SASEGT. J lost 3 bases, V lost 10 bases, and 5 bases had no gene match. This CDR3 is built from 14 residues. The CDR3 here is CATGLAGGSYEQYF. For the CDR3, the DNA is TGTGCCACTGGACTAGCGGGAGGAAGCTACGAGCAGTACTTC.